A single sample is the source of the 12 T cell receptor beta chains below, sequenced in a study of Ad26.COV2.S vaccination and SARS-CoV-2 variants. Here immunoSEQ multiplex PCR was the method, and the copy in TCRdb shows in-frame clones only, minus some. The repertoire consists of a few hundred thousand clones, with about 89% occurring once and the leading ten covering around 2%. Sample treatment: roughly 20 received Ad26.COV2.S at low or high dose, single or two shots; roughly five received placebo; per-sample allocation not given. The study sampled participants on day 63 after the first vaccine or placebo injection. Here the sequenced sample was peripheral blood, taken in a trial of Ad26.COV2.S vaccine versus placebo. All receptors come from a person between 18 and 59 years old who received the Ad26.COV2.S COVID-19 vaccine or a placebo.

The gene calls are TRBV19 and TRBJ2-1; TRBD2 is a possible D gene (6 bases). Per the germline V gene, CDR1 is LNHDA and CDR2 is SQIVND (reference sequence). V lost 6 bases and J 7 bases, leaving 19 bases between the germline ends. The CDR3 runs 15 residues. The CDR3 nucleotides are TGTGCCAGTAGACGGACCCTTGCCGGAGGGAATGAGCAGTTCTTC. Translation gives CASRRTLAGGNEQFF.

The rearrangement joins TRBV28 to TRBJ1-5; unclear D gene. CDR3 length: 14 amino acids. The ends were cut back, 7 bases at V and 0 bases at J, with 10 bases in the middle. Looked up from germline, CDR1 is MDHEN and CDR2 is SYDVKM. The CDR3: CASKEDYSNQPQHF. The DNA for the CDR3 is TGTGCCAGCAAGGAAGATTATAGCAATCAGCCCCAGCATTTT.

This chain joins TRBV6-6 and TRBJ2-5; 9 positions match TRBD1. The V and J ends lost 4 bases and 5 bases, in that order; junction bases with no gene match: 5. The CDR3 spans 14 residues. Germline CDR1 and CDR2: MNHNY and SVGAGI (reference sequence). CDR3 region: CASSSAQGAETQYF. In nucleotides, the CDR3 is TGTGCCAGCAGTTCCGCACAGGGGGCCGAGACCCAGTACTTC.

This rearrangement joins TRBV7-2 to TRBJ2-7; D ambiguous. V was pared by 5 bases and J by 2 bases, with 10 bases between. In germline, CDR1 is SGHTA, CDR2 FQGNSA. The length of the CDR3 is 13 residues. DNA of the CDR3: TGTGCCAGCAGCAGGCGGACCACCTACGAGCAGTACTTC. Translating it yields CASSRRTTYEQYF. Complete variable domain (other parts from reference TRBV7-2 and TRBJ2-7): GAGVSQSPSNKVTEKGKDVELRCDPISGHTALYWYRQSLGQGLEFLIYFQGNSAPDKSGLPSDRFSAERTGGSVSTLTIQRTQQEDSAVYLCASSRRTTYEQYFGPGTRLTVT.

The chain has TRBV6-1 and TRBJ2-5; 8 nucleotides align to TRBD2. This CDR3 region has 15 residues. Looked up from germline, CDR1 is MNHNS and CDR2 is SASEGT. The J segment lost 5 bases and the V segment lost 1 base, leaving 6 bases of the junction unmatched. Here the CDR3 DNA reads TGTGCCAGCAGTGAAGGTGCGGGAGGAGGGGAGACCCAGTACTTC. Its protein product is CASSEGAGGGETQYF.

The chain uses TRBV28 and TRBJ2-7; 8 nucleotides match TRBD2. This CDR3 has 15 residues. Germline CDR1 and CDR2: MDHEN and SYDVKM. The V and J ends lost 2 bases and 6 bases, in that order; junction bases with no gene match: 9. CDR3 protein: CASSLPPGGLSEQYF. In DNA, the CDR3 is TGTGCCAGCAGTTTACCCCCGGGAGGGCTGAGCGAGCAGTACTTC.

This chain connects TRBV24-1 to TRBJ2-2, with D unclear. V lost 4 bases and J 6 bases, leaving 11 bases between the germline ends. The CDR3 is 14 residues long. The germline CDR1 and CDR2 sequences are KGHDR and SFDVKD. CDR3 sequence: CATSDHLSPGELFF. The CDR3 DNA follows: TGTGCCACCAGTGACCATCTTAGTCCCGGGGAGCTGTTTTTT.

Comment on this clone: Mismatch with germline at one junction end may stem from a read error. The chain recombines TRBV28 with TRBJ2-1; 7 bases align to TRBD1. The CDR3 length is 14 residues. Looked up from germline, CDR1 is MDHEN and CDR2 is SYDVKM. This CDR3 is CASSPQGRGISKVF. The CDR3 DNA follows: TGTGCCAGCAGTCCCCAGGGCAGGGGGATTAGTAAGGTCTTC.

J is TRBJ2-5 and V is TRBV30; 12 nucleotides match TRBD2. Losses at the gene ends were 3 bases for V and 1 base for J; bases not matched to a gene: 6. CDR3 size: 16 residues. Germline loops: CDR1 GTSNPN, CDR2 SVGIG (reference sequence). As DNA, the CDR3 is TGTGCCTGGAGAGCGGGACTAGCGGGTCGCCAAGAGACCCAGTACTTC. Its protein is CAWRAGLAGRQETQYF. Full variable domain (missing parts from reference TRBV30 and TRBJ2-5): SQTIHQWPATLVQPVGSPLSLECTVEGTSNPNLYWYRQAAGRGLQLLFYSVGIGQISSEVPQNLSASRPQDRQFILSSKKLLLSDSGFYLCAWRAGLAGRQETQYFGPGTRLLVL.

The DNA of the CDR3 is TGTGCCATTCGAGGAGGGTTAGATCAGCCCCAGCATTTT. Its translation: CAIRGGLDQPQHF. The chain joins TRBV6-5 to TRBJ1-5; D gene uncertain. Trimming took 10 bases from V and 5 from J, leaving 15 bases between them. There are 13 residues in the CDR3. Germline loops: CDR1 MNHEY, CDR2 SVGAGI.

This chain connects TRBV29-1 to TRBJ2-2, with D perhaps being TRBD1 or TRBD2 (5 bases each). CDR3 length: 13 residues. The V and J ends lost 7 bases and 4 bases respectively, with 13 bases between them. The germline V gene has CDR1 SQVTM and CDR2 ANQGSEA. As DNA, the CDR3 is TGCAGCGCCGGGACGAGCAGCACCGGGGAGCTGTTTTTT. Its translation: CSAGTSSTGELFF.

J is TRBJ2-1 and V is TRBV7-9; 7 bases map to TRBD2. CDR1 and CDR2 (germline): SEHNR, FQNEAQ (reference sequence). With V trimmed by 4 bases and J by 3 bases, 6 bases remained unmatched. The CDR3 spans 15 residues. CDR3 in DNA: TGTGCCAGCAGCTATGGCGGGAGAGGCTACAATGAGCAGTTCTTC. Translation: CASSYGGRGYNEQFF. Based on the CDR3 plus reference TRBV7-9 and TRBJ2-1, the full variable domain is DTGVSQNPRHKITKRGQNVTFRCDPISEHNRLYWYRQTLGQGPEFLTYFQNEAQLEKSRLLSDRFSAERPKGSFSTLEIQRTEQGDSAMYLCASSYGGRGYNEQFFGPGTRLTVL.